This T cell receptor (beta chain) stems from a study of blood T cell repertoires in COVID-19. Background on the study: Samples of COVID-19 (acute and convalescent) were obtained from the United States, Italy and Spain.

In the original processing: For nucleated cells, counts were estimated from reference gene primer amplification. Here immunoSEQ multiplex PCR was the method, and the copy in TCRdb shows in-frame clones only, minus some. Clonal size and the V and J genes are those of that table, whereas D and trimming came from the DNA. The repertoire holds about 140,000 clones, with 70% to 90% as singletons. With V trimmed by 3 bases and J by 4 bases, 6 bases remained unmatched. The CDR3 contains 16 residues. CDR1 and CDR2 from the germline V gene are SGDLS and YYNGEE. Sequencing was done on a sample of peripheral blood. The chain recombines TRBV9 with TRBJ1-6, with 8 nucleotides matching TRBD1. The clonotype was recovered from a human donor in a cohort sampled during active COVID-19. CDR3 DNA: TGTGCCAGCAGCGCCGGACAGGGAAGATATAATTCACCCCTCCACTTT. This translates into CASSAGQGRYNSPLHF.